Below, 7 T cell receptor beta chains from the same sample are listed, as sequenced in a study of cytomegalovirus exposure and HLA in healthy donors. Researchers ran the PCR with 60 Vbeta and 13 Jbeta primers. Repertoires were generated with immunoSEQ multiplex PCR, while TCRdb's copy carries only in-frame clones and drops some. The data contain about 82,000 clones, over 75% of them singletons. The material sequenced was PBMCs. These receptors were collected from a human donor in good health.

The V and J genes are TRBV2 and TRBJ1-1, with unresolved D. CDR1 is SNHLY and CDR2 is FYNNEI in the germline V gene. This CDR3 contains 14 residues. V lost 6 bases to trimming and J lost 4 bases, with 15 bases between them. The CDR3 loop is CASRVSGIGTEAFF. The CDR3 bases are TGTGCCAGCAGGGTGTCGGGGATAGGCACTGAAGCTTTCTTT. Complete variable domain (other parts from reference TRBV2 and TRBJ1-1): EPEVTQTPSHQVTQMGQEVILRCVPISNHLYFYWYRQILGQKVEFLVSFYNNEISEKSEIFDDQFSVERPDGSNFTLKIRSTKLEDSAMYFCASRVSGIGTEAFFGQGTRLTVV.

This clone was counted a single time. The J gene is TRBJ2-2, the V gene TRBV5-1; 8 bases fit TRBD2. The V gene end was trimmed by 0 bases and the J gene end by 5 bases; junction bases not matched to a gene: 6. In germline, CDR1 is SGHRS, CDR2 YFSETQ. The CDR3 covers 16 residues. Written as DNA, the CDR3 is TGCGCCAGCAGCTTGGCCTCGGGGGGGCCTACCGGGGAGCTGTTTTTT. This codes for CASSLASGGPTGELFF.

Sample share makes this clone medium-sized (0.01 to 0.1%). In the same sample, other DNA sequences code for this CDR3. J is TRBJ1-1 and V is TRBV4-3; D unresolved. The ends were cut back, 1 base at V and 1 base at J, with 4 bases in the middle. CDR3 length: 13 residues. Per the germline V gene, CDR1 is LGHNA and CDR2 is YSLEER. The CDR3 nucleotides are TGCGCCAGCAGCCAAGCAGGGAACACTGAAGCTTTCTTT. Protein sequence: CASSQAGNTEAFF.

The chain recombines TRBV15 with TRBJ2-7, with 8 positions matching TRBD1. CDR1 and CDR2 (germline): LNHNV, YYDKDF (reference sequence). Trimming cost V 0 bases and J 7 bases; bases outside gene matches: 5. The CDR3 is 14 amino acids. The CDR3 nucleotides read TGTGCCACCAGCAGAGACAGGGGGCTAGGAGAGCAGTACTTC. Amino acids: CATSRDRGLGEQYF. The complete variable domain, with remaining parts taken from reference TRBV15 and TRBJ2-7, reads DAMVIQNPRYQVTQFGKPVTLSCSQTLNHNVMYWYQQKSSQAPKLLFHYYDKDFNNEADTPDNFQSRRPNTSFCFLDIRSPGLGDTAMYLCATSRDRGLGEQYFGPGTRLTVT.

The chain joins TRBV6-6 to TRBJ1-2; the D gene is possibly TRBD1 (5 bases). Germline CDR1 MNHNY, CDR2 SVGAGI (reference sequence). V was shortened by 11 bases and J by 4 bases, with 14 bases between the two germline ends. CDR3 length equals 12 residues. CDR3 in amino acids: CAGQGNGYGYTF. As DNA, the CDR3 is TGTGCCGGCCAGGGCAACGGCTATGGCTACACCTTC.

This chain joins TRBV4-3 and TRBJ2-7, with D possibly TRBD2 on 6 matching bases. Germline values: CDR1 LGHNA, CDR2 YSLEER. The V end was cut by 3 bases, the J end by 3 bases, with 9 bases between. The CDR3 covers 13 residues. CDR3 residues: CASSHGTDYEQYF. CDR3 coding DNA: TGCGCCAGCAGCCACGGGACTGACTACGAGCAGTACTTC.

This clone was found a few times. The chain joins TRBV7-8 to TRBJ2-7; no clear D. CDR3 size: 11 residues. Germline V gives CDR1 SGHVS, CDR2 FQNEAQ. Trimming left V 2 bases short and J 5 bases short, with 4 bases between. The CDR3 DNA reads as TGTGCCAGCAGCTTAAGCCACGAGCAGTACTTC. This codes for CASSLSHEQYF. Full variable domain (missing parts from reference TRBV7-8 and TRBJ2-7): GAGVSQSPRYKVAKRGQDVALRCDPISGHVSLFWYQQALGQGPEFLTYFQNEAQLDKSGLPSDRFFAERPEGSVSTLKIQRTQQEDSAVYLCASSLSHEQYFGPGTRLTVT.